What follows are 5 T cell receptor beta chains derived from one specimen sequenced in a study of blood T cell repertoires in COVID-19. The protocol was immunoSEQ multiplex PCR, while the TCRdb copy is restricted to in-frame clones and leaves out a portion. Seen here are about 380,000 clones, approximately 90% observed once, and the top ten hold 1.2%. The sequencing sample was made of PBMCs or T cells enriched from blood (not recorded which). These receptors were taken from a woman aged 18-29 years who had recovered from COVID-19.

This rearrangement joins TRBV19 to TRBJ1-5, with 7 bases fitting TRBD1. CDR1 and CDR2 (germline): LNHDA, SQIVND (reference sequence). This CDR3 has 16 amino acids. The ends lost 6 bases at V and 6 bases at J; junction bases unmatched: 14. The CDR3 DNA reads as TGTGCCAGTAGAACCACAGGGGTAGGGGTGGGTCAGCCCCAGCATTTT. Translating it yields CASRTTGVGVGQPQHF.

The gene calls are TRBV2 and TRBJ1-4; 7 nucleotides match TRBD1. Germline V gene sequence: CDR1 SNHLY, CDR2 FYNNEI. This CDR3 is built from 14 residues. V lost 6 bases to trimming and J lost 11 bases; unmatched junction nucleotides: 12. The CDR3 is CASRVGRGSSKLFF. The CDR3 DNA reads TGTGCCAGCAGGGTAGGCAGGGGGTCGTCCAAACTGTTTTTT.

The V and J genes are TRBV2 and TRBJ2-5, with D possibly being TRBD1 (6 bases). The CDR3 runs to 13 residues. CDR1 is SNHLY, CDR2 FYNNEI, per germline. The V and J ends lost 6 bases and 7 bases respectively, with 15 bases between them. CDR3 coding DNA: TGTGCCAGCAGCCTCCAGGGGATGGGGACCCAGTACTTC. This translates into CASSLQGMGTQYF.

The chain joins TRBV11-2 to TRBJ2-2; tentative D call: TRBD2 (5 bases). The CDR3 has 15 residues. CDR1 and CDR2 from the germline V gene are SGHAT and FQNNGV. Trimming removed 4 bases at V and 0 bases at J, with 9 bases between. The CDR3 DNA is TGTGCCAGCAGCTCCCGGACTTCGAACACCGGGGAGCTGTTTTTT. This sequence encodes CASSSRTSNTGELFF. Variable domain in full (rest from reference TRBV11-2 and TRBJ2-2): EAGVAQSPRYKIIEKRQSVAFWCNPISGHATLYWYQQILGQGPKLLIQFQNNGVVDDSQLPKDRFSAERLKGVDSTLKIQPAKLEDSAVYLCASSSRTSNTGELFFGEGSRLTVL.

The chain combines TRBV7-3 with TRBJ2-3; D is uncertain. CDR3 size: 13 residues. V was cut by 3 bases and J by 4 bases, with 8 bases left in between. Germline CDR1 SGHTA, CDR2 FQGTGA. The chain's CDR3 is CASSFYMADTQYF. CDR3 bases: TGTGCCAGCAGCTTTTACATGGCAGATACGCAGTATTTT.